Presented here are 15 T cell receptor beta chains from one specimen sequenced in a study of regulatory T cells in long-lasting Graves disease. Time point denoted: newly diagnosed GD, antithyroid drugs for less than 3 months. The TCR library was made from RNA that had been extracted from PBMCs in TRIzol. Through Arm-PCR of CDR3 regions and iRepertoire HTBI primers, TCR beta libraries were built. TCRdb passed the multiplex PCR reads through MiXCR, listing each CDR3 protein once. This table has under 500,000 distinct CDR3 sequences, about a sixth appearing once. A further study also used this sample, focusing on T cells in Graves' hyperthyroidism and ophthalmopathy.

The input for sequencing was peripheral blood mononuclear cells (PBMCs), taken at new diagnosis, from a patient treated with antithyroid drugs. The origin of the receptors is a woman aged 25 to 39 with Graves disease.

This clonotype has ten or more counts. The rearrangement links TRBV30 to TRBJ2-3; 8 nucleotides agree with TRBD2. With V trimmed by 2 bases and J by 3 bases, 7 bases remained unmatched. The CDR3 spans 15 residues. CDR1 is GTSNPN, CDR2 SVGIG, per germline (reference sequence). The CDR3 sequence is CAWSRSGSVTDTQYF. In nucleotides, the CDR3 is TGTGCCTGGAGTAGGAGCGGGAGTGTTACAGATACGCAGTATTTT.

The CDR3 region is CASSFTGTQETQYF. The CDR3 DNA is TGCGCCAGCAGCTTTACCGGGACACAAGAGACCCAGTACTTC. The chain combines TRBV5-1 with TRBJ2-5; D is perhaps TRBD1 (6 bases). Trimming stripped 2 bases from V and 2 bases from J, with 10 bases between. This CDR3 has 14 amino acids. Germline-derived CDR1 and CDR2 are SGHRS and YFSETQ. Full variable domain (rest looked up from reference TRBV5-1 and TRBJ2-5): KAGVTQTPRYLIKTRGQQVTLSCSPISGHRSVSWYQQTPGQGLQFLFEYFSETQRNKGNFPGRFSGRQFSNSRSEMNVSTLELGDSALYLCASSFTGTQETQYFGPGTRLLVL.

Many counts were recorded for this clonotype. This chain links TRBV27 with TRBJ2-4, with 9 bases matching TRBD2. This CDR3 has 14 residues. Germline V gene sequence: CDR1 MNHEY, CDR2 SMNVEV (reference sequence). Germline trimming cut 5 bases from V and 8 bases from J; bases unmatched to any gene: 7. The CDR3 spells CASSISGRVDIQYF. In nucleotides, the CDR3 is TGTGCCAGCAGTATTAGCGGGAGAGTCGACATTCAGTACTTC.

The CDR3 coding sequence is TGTGCCAGCAGCTTAAGGCTAGCGGGAGGGCCATCTGAGCAGTTCTTC. Translating gives CASSLRLAGGPSEQFF. This chain connects TRBV7-9 to TRBJ2-1; 12 nucleotides match TRBD2. CDR1 and CDR2 from the germline V gene are SEHNR and FQNEAQ (reference sequence). This CDR3 has 16 residues. V shed 2 bases, J shed 9 bases, and the junction held 8 bases outside the gene matches.

The chain couples TRBV29-1 to TRBJ2-7, with 7 bases identical to TRBD1. CDR1 is SQVTM, CDR2 ANQGSEA, per germline. Germline trimming cut 3 bases from V and 6 bases from J; bases unmatched to any gene: 5. The CDR3 contains 12 residues. The CDR3 protein is CSVDRTGSEQYF. The CDR3, as DNA: TGCAGCGTTGATAGGACAGGATCCGAGCAGTACTTC.

The chain combines TRBV5-1 with TRBJ2-5, with 8 bases identical to TRBD1. The CDR3 runs to 17 residues. V was clipped by 0 bases and J by 7 bases; unmatched bases: 14. Germline lookup yields CDR1 SGHRS and CDR2 YFSETQ. CDR3 coding DNA: TGCGCCAGCAGCTTGGAGTTGGGGAGCAGGGGGCTGGTGACCCAGTACTTC. This sequence encodes CASSLELGSRGLVTQYF.

This clonotype has ten or more counts. J is TRBJ1-6 and V is TRBV2; a weak D match, TRBD1 (5 bases). V was cut by 10 bases and J by 7 bases, with 17 bases left in between. Germline V CDR1 and CDR2: SNHLY, FYNNEI. This CDR3 contains 14 residues. The DNA of the CDR3 is TGTGCCACGCAGGGACGGCCTGGGAATTCACCCCTCCACTTT. Translating gives CATQGRPGNSPLHF.

Note on this clonotype: A much larger clone differs by one base, so this may be a read error. The CDR3 spells CASDRQETQFF. The CDR3 nucleotides are TGTGCCAGCGACCGCCAAGAGACCCAGTTCTTC. The chain couples TRBV18 to TRBJ2-5, with D hard to call. The J call may be mistaken, given a closer DNA end match to TRBJ2-1. The CDR3 is 11 amino acids. Per the germline V gene, CDR1 is KGHSH and CDR2 is LQKENI.

The chain is built from TRBV5-6 and TRBJ2-7; 9 bases are shared with TRBD2. V shed 2 bases, J shed 2 bases, and the junction held 5 bases outside the gene matches. The CDR3 sequence is 15 residues long. Looked up from germline, CDR1 is SGHDT and CDR2 is YYEEEE. CDR3 amino acids: CASSFTSGWAYEQYF. In DNA, the CDR3 is TGTGCCAGCAGCTTCACTAGCGGGTGGGCCTACGAGCAGTACTTC.

This clonotype was counted at least ten times. The genes are TRBV28 and TRBJ1-5, with D possibly matching TRBD1 (5 bases). Germline loops: CDR1 MDHEN, CDR2 SYDVKM. With 8 bases removed from V and 6 bases from J, the gap between germline ends came to 11 bases. This CDR3 comprises 12 residues. CDR3 amino acids: CASAVGGQPQHF. CDR3 sequence (DNA): TGTGCCAGCGCGGTTGGGGGTCAGCCCCAGCATTTT.

This clonotype was seen a handful of times. The chain combines TRBV15 with TRBJ2-1; a weak D match, TRBD2 (6 bases). Germline V gives CDR1 LNHNV, CDR2 YYDKDF (reference sequence). V shed 3 bases and J shed 7 bases, with 19 bases lying between them. The CDR3 has 16 residues. CDR3 nucleotides: TGTGCCACCAGCAGGATGACTAGACCAGAACTGAATGAGCAGTTCTTC. Translating gives CATSRMTRPELNEQFF. Using reference TRBV15 and TRBJ2-1 for the parts outside the CDR3, the full variable domain is DAMVIQNPRYQVTQFGKPVTLSCSQTLNHNVMYWYQQKSSQAPKLLFHYYDKDFNNEADTPDNFQSRRPNTSFCFLDIRSPGLGDTAMYLCATSRMTRPELNEQFFGPGTRLTVL.

In its sample, this clonotype was seen many times. V is TRBV4-3 and J is TRBJ2-7; 12 bases map to TRBD2. Looked up from germline, CDR1 is LGHNA and CDR2 is YSLEER. There are 18 residues in the CDR3. V lost 0 bases and J lost 5; bases outside the gene matches: 11. The CDR3 loop reads CASSQEGVGLAGKDEQYF. CDR3 in DNA: TGCGCCAGCAGCCAAGAAGGGGTAGGACTAGCGGGAAAGGACGAGCAGTACTTC.

The chain carries TRBV4-3 and TRBJ2-7; the D gene is possibly TRBD2 (5 bases). V was cut by 1 base and J by 4 bases, with 14 bases left in between. The CDR3 consists of 15 residues. Germline CDR1 and CDR2: LGHNA and YSLEER. CDR3 in DNA: TGCGCCAGCAGCCAAGCTCGGGGTTTTGTATACGAGCAGTACTTC. Protein sequence: CASSQARGFVYEQYF.

This clonotype was recorded at least ten times. J is TRBJ2-7 and V is TRBV28; the match to TRBD2 covers 9 bases. Trimming at V came to 5 bases and at J to 6 bases, leaving 14 bases not matched to a gene. The CDR3 runs 16 residues. CDR1 and CDR2 from the germline V gene are MDHEN and SYDVKM. Here the CDR3 DNA reads TGTGCCAGCAGTCCCCTACCAGAGCGGGAGGATCGCGAGCAGTACTTC. Amino acids: CASSPLPEREDREQYF. The full variable domain, rest sourced from reference TRBV28 and TRBJ2-7, is DVKVTQSSRYLVKRTGEKVFLECVQDMDHENMFWYRQDPGLGLRLIYFSYDVKMKEKGDIPEGYSVSREKKERFSLILESASTNQTSMYLCASSPLPEREDREQYFGPGTRLTVT.

The chain has TRBV19 and TRBJ2-5, with D perhaps TRBD2 (6 bases). This CDR3 has 13 residues. Per germline, CDR1 LNHDA and CDR2 SQIVND (reference sequence). Trimming shortened V by 8 bases and J by 2 bases, and 12 bases separated the two germline ends. The CDR3 here is CASHPEGQETQYF. DNA of the CDR3: TGTGCCAGTCATCCGGAGGGGCAAGAGACCCAGTACTTC. The complete variable domain, with remaining parts taken from reference TRBV19 and TRBJ2-5, reads DGGITQSPKYLFRKEGQNVTLSCEQNLNHDAMYWYRQDPGQGLRLIYYSQIVNDFQKGDIAEGYSVSREKKESFPLTVTSAQKNPTAFYLCASHPEGQETQYFGPGTRLLVL.